The T cell receptor beta chain under discussion was sequenced for a study of beta chain features in type 1 diabetes. On this clone: Its antigen is as yet unknown.

The germline V and J ends were trimmed by 4 bases and 1 base, with 8 bases remaining between them. Germline-derived CDR1 and CDR2 are MGHDK and SYGVNS. The CDR3 length is 14 residues. Study findings and constraints: For Type 1 diabetes patients, all four CD4+ subsets carried TCRB CDR3s that were moderately but significantly shorter.

Investigators reverse transcribed all isolated RNA, so they sequenced expressed TCRB transcripts. The table came from immunoSEQ multiplex PCR; TCRdb's copy has only in-frame clones and leaves some out. This sample yields over 600,000 clones, of which 9.5% to 15% are seen a single time; over 0.1% belongs to the top ten. Sequencing was performed on naive CD4+ T cells from blood. The source is a man aged 30-40 years with type 1 diabetes. The chain combines TRBV25-1 with TRBJ1-5; D gene unclear. The CDR3 protein is CASSGHRSNQPQHF. Written as DNA, the CDR3 is TGTGCCAGCAGTGGACACCGAAGCAATCAGCCCCAGCATTTT.